This T cell receptor (beta chain) was captured by sequencing in a study of naive and memory T cell subsets (TCRdb year 2017). Regarding the research as a whole: Sorted naive and memory T cell subsets from peripheral blood were analyzed in the study using a UMI-based, open-source pipeline for TCR alpha and beta sequencing. The results of the functional CMV T cell responses matched the IgG serology results in every case. RNA was DNase-treated and reverse transcribed with TCR constant-region primers, mostly using SuperScript III.

The CDR3 measures 14 amino acids from cysteine to phenylalanine. Only the CDR3 part of the read is kept: 42 bases, read in frame from the first base. CDR1 and CDR2, per the germline V gene, are SGDLS and YYNGEE. V is cut by 3 bases and J by 7 bases, and the space between the germline ends is 17 bases. As regards this clonotype: Its antigen remains undetermined. Per-base quality was not reported, and no clone a single base away is much larger than it.

Library preparation was by UMI-ligation and nested PCR. To cover both TRBC1 and TRBC2, the beta constant-region primer consisted of an equimolar mix of two oligonucleotides. The ligated cDNA went through four rounds of PCR with nested alpha and beta constant-region primers together with the SP2 primer. T4 RNA ligase 1 ligated a single-stranded oligonucleotide carrying the SP2 primer and a 12-nucleotide UMI to the cDNA 3' end. The ligation reaction was kept at 16 degrees C for about 18-24 hours. PCR2 was usually performed as a SYBR Green qPCR and halted at a preset threshold so that over-amplification would not occur. Apart from the first purification, every purification step used Agencourt AMPure XP magnetic beads. Library quantification was done by Qubit, followed by a TapeStation check on which the main peak was expected at around 650 bp. Pooled libraries were sequenced on an Illumina MiSeq with v2 2x251 paired-end kits, typically giving roughly 0.9-2.1 million reads per sample. Each sample's library went into the pool at 4 to 4.5 nM, and about 4.5-7.5% PhiX was added to help with cluster recognition. On the authors' methods: Using tag matching that tolerated one base-pair mismatch, Decombinator assigned V and J genes to FASTQ reads that had been processed by Demultiplexor. Collapsinator relied on UMIs to fix sequencing errors as well as frequency errors caused by PCR heterogeneity. CDR3Translator translated TCRs and extracted CDR3s from the conserved cysteine to the FGXG phenylalanine, flagging non-productive sequences. Gini, Shannon entropy and inverse Simpson indices were calculated on repertoires subsampled to equal numbers of UMI-defined TCRs. Power-law fits to clonotype abundance distributions were performed by maximum likelihood within the linear range. Similar UMI counts, unique TCR numbers and clonal distributions were obtained with the pipeline and with MIGEC on one naive CD8 sample. One analysis removed from the naive repertoire any naive TCRs that were also found in any memory subset from the same donor. The repertoires were searched for about 7,300 CMV-associated CDR3 sequences that had been compiled from VDJdb and a published dataset. The public reads were reprocessed in TCRdb via fastp at Q25 and MiXCR, keeping in-frame beta chains. Each CDR3 protein appears once, grouped with its most common genes and DNA. The V and J calls were determined by TCRdb, not by the authors. In this sample the table shows 80,000 to 95,000 distinct CDR3 sequences, approximately 10% of which occur a single time. The ten largest make up 1.2% of the sample.

TCR alpha and beta chain libraries were amplified separately from the second PCR step onward. Donor CMV status was determined by IFNgamma production from CD4+ T cells after overnight stimulation of fresh PBMCs with CMV viral lysate. Miltenyi beads were used first to positively select CD4 T cells, and CD8 T cells were then positively selected from the CD4-negative fraction. After staining for CD3, CD4, CD8, CD45RA, CD27 and a live/dead dye, cells were sorted on a BD Aria II into four subsets based on CD45RA and CD27. A few healthy volunteers provided blood, and the blood of each volunteer was split into CD4 and CD8 T cells and then into four differentiation subsets. Around 130 ml of peripheral blood was collected from each donor, and PBMC were isolated by Ficoll-Paque PLUS density-gradient centrifugation. Sorted cells were lysed in RLT buffer, after which RNA was extracted using a Qiagen RNeasy kit and stored at -80 degrees C.

Broader findings and caveats from the paper: In both CD4 and CD8 cells, the Gini index increased while Shannon and inverse Simpson diversity decreased from naive through CM, EM and EMRA. The repertoire findings for the naive and memory subsets could not be validated against a ground truth because none was available. A few larger clonotypes were present in naive repertoires, particularly the CD8 repertoires, and these clonotypes were possibly memory cells re-expressing CD45RA. RNA-based TCR counts may be affected by expression changes linked to T cell activation and differentiation. TCR abundance followed a power law with an exponent that was different for naive and memory subsets but consistent across the three individuals. After error correction, only a single occurrence was seen for over 90% of naive TCR sequences, so much steeper abundance distributions were produced than in memory subsets. Each clonotype was defined as a single alpha or beta chain sequence rather than as a paired alpha/beta receptor.

This clonotype was sampled from a human donor in good health. The V and J genes are TRBV9 and TRBJ2-7; the D match is possibly TRBD1 or TRBD2, with 5 bases aligned in each. The sequencing sample was made of naive CD8+ T cells from blood. The cell subset or site tag for this specimen amounts to: naive T cells, CD45RA high CD27+. The nucleotide sequence is given as TGTGCCAGCAGCGCCCGGGACCGGTACGGTGAGCAGTACTTC. Translated, it gives CASSARDRYGEQYF.